A single sample is the source of the 22 T cell receptor beta chains below, sequenced in a study of blood T cell repertoires in COVID-19. Sequencing was performed with immunoSEQ multiplex PCR; in TCRdb, only in-frame clones are kept and a portion is missing. Among tens of thousands of clones listed, roughly 80% were seen once. The sequenced sample was peripheral blood. The receptors derive from a human donor in a cohort sampled during active COVID-19.

This clone was detected only a few times. The junction differs from germline at one of its ends, possibly a read error. The V and J genes are TRBV7-7 and TRBJ2-2; 11 bases map to TRBD2. This CDR3 is 16 amino acids long. Germline CDR1 and CDR2: SSHAT and FNYEAQ (reference sequence). The CDR3 region is CASSSLAGGVTGELFF. The CDR3 DNA sequence: TGTGCTAGCAGTTCATTAGCGGGAGGGGTCACCGGGGAGCTGTTTTTT.

This clone was seen just once. In the same sample, other DNA sequences code for this CDR3. The chain couples TRBV7-2 to TRBJ2-7, with D hard to call. Germline V gene lookup returns CDR1 SGHTA and CDR2 FQGNSA. Trimming pared 1 base from V and 4 bases from J, leaving 8 bases between. This CDR3 is built from 13 residues. CDR3 sequence reads: CASSLGRLYEQYF. Written as DNA, the CDR3 is TGTGCCAGCAGCTTAGGGCGACTTTACGAGCAGTACTTC.

The genes are TRBV4-3 and TRBJ2-1; the D gene is possibly TRBD1 (5 bases). Germline CDR1 is LGHNA and CDR2 is YSLEER. This CDR3 region has 16 residues. The V end was cut by 1 base, the J end by 8 bases, with 18 bases between. CDR3: CASSQGGGNGIYEQFF. CDR3 bases: TGCGCCAGCAGCCAAGGGGGCGGCAACGGAATATATGAGCAGTTCTTC.

This clone came up a few times. The V and J genes are TRBV7-2 and TRBJ1-6, with D unclear. CDR3 length: 14 residues. Trimming removed 5 bases at V and 10 bases at J, with 15 bases between. Germline CDR1 reads SGHTA; CDR2 reads FQGNSA. The CDR3 loop reads CASSTALGSSPLHF. Here the CDR3 DNA reads TGTGCCAGCAGCACGGCTTTAGGGAGCTCACCCCTCCACTTT.

This sequence joins TRBV6-5 and TRBJ1-1; D is unclear. This CDR3 has 12 amino acids. Per germline, CDR1 MNHEY and CDR2 SVGAGI. V was shortened by 7 bases and J by 7 bases, with 13 bases between the two germline ends. CDR3 amino acids: CASISEGVEAFF. CDR3 DNA sequence: TGTGCCAGCATCTCTGAGGGCGTTGAAGCTTTCTTT.

J is TRBJ2-3 and V is TRBV6-5; tentative D call: TRBD2 (6 bases). Between the trimmed V and J ends, which lost 2 bases and 0 bases, there was a span of 12 bases. Looked up from germline, CDR1 is MNHEY and CDR2 is SVGAGI. There are 16 residues in the CDR3. The chain's CDR3 is CASSYGAGPSTDTQYF. The CDR3 region has the DNA TGTGCCAGCAGTTACGGGGCGGGGCCTAGCACAGATACGCAGTATTTT.

This clone was recorded once. The genes are TRBV30 and TRBJ2-3; TRBD1 is a possible D gene (6 bases). The CDR3 has 15 amino acids. The V end was cut by 2 bases, the J end by 0 bases, with 12 bases between. Looked up from germline, CDR1 is GTSNPN and CDR2 is SVGIG (reference sequence). CDR3 sequence reads: CAWSPAGASTDTQYF. Here the CDR3 DNA reads TGTGCCTGGAGTCCAGCAGGGGCAAGCACAGATACGCAGTATTTT.

The chain uses TRBV3-1 (or the pseudogene TRBV3-2) and TRBJ2-3; tentatively, D is TRBD2 (6 bases). Germline CDR1 LGHDT, CDR2 YNNKEL (reference sequence). CDR3 length: 16 amino acids. Trimming cost V 2 bases and J 3 bases, with 15 bases left between them. In DNA form, the CDR3 reads TGTGCCAGCAGCCAATGGGCTAGTGGGGGGACAGATACGCAGTATTTT. Translating gives CASSQWASGGTDTQYF.

This clone appeared many times. The chain joins TRBV19 to TRBJ2-1; D may be TRBD1 (5 bases). The length of the CDR3 is 15 residues. V dropped 2 bases and J dropped 0 bases, with 8 bases sitting between them. The germline gives CDR1 LNHDA, CDR2 SQIVND (reference sequence). In nucleotides, the CDR3 is TGTGCCAGTAGTATATCTGACAGCTCCTACAATGAGCAGTTCTTC. This gives the protein CASSISDSSYNEQFF.

V usage is TRBV7-2 and J usage is TRBJ2-7, with 7 bases fitting TRBD1. Germline loops: CDR1 SGHTA, CDR2 FQGNSA. The CDR3 spans 15 residues. V trimming: 3 bases; J trimming: 4 bases; junction bases outside the gene matches: 9. CDR3: CASSLEAGTVYEQYF. CDR3 sequence (DNA): TGTGCCAGCAGCTTGGAAGCCGGGACAGTATACGAGCAGTACTTC.

The CDR3 sequence is CASRSQGSTYNEQFF. CDR3 bases: TGTGCCAGCAGATCCCAGGGTTCTACCTACAATGAGCAGTTCTTC. The rearrangement uses TRBV2 and TRBJ2-1, with D tentatively TRBD1 (5 bases). From germline, CDR1 is SNHLY and CDR2 FYNNEI. V dropped 6 bases and J dropped 2 bases, with 14 bases sitting between them. The CDR3 totals 15 residues.

V is TRBV7-6 and J is TRBJ2-3, with a possible D match to TRBD1 (5 bases). The germline V gene encodes CDR1 SGHVS and CDR2 FNYEAQ. This CDR3 has 13 residues. V was pared by 3 bases and J by 4 bases, with 8 bases between. The CDR3 loop reads CASSFLQADTQYF. In DNA, the CDR3 is TGTGCCAGCAGCTTCTTACAGGCAGATACGCAGTATTTT.

This clone was observed once. The V and J genes are TRBV7-2 and TRBJ2-1; 7 bases are a match to TRBD1. Germline V gene lookup returns CDR1 SGHTA and CDR2 FQGNSA. V shed 5 bases and J 5 bases; nucleotides not matched to a gene: 9. The CDR3 spans 15 residues. CDR3 bases: TGTGCCAGCAGCCCGCCGGGACAGCGCCACAATGAGCAGTTCTTC. Its protein product is CASSPPGQRHNEQFF.

V and J are TRBV7-2 and TRBJ2-2, with 8 nucleotides matching TRBD1. CDR1 and CDR2 (germline): SGHTA, FQGNSA. The CDR3 has 15 amino acids. V shed 4 bases, J shed 4 bases, and the junction held 5 bases outside the gene matches. CDR3 sequence reads: CASSSRTGRTGELFF. The CDR3 region has the DNA TGTGCCAGCAGCTCAAGGACAGGGCGCACCGGGGAGCTGTTTTTT.

The sample holds a few counts of this clone. J is TRBJ2-7 and V is TRBV5-1; TRBD2 might be the D (5 bases). The CDR3 spans 14 residues. Trimming cost V 3 bases and J 2 bases, with 12 bases left between them. Germline V lookup: CDR1 SGHRS, CDR2 YFSETQ. Here the CDR3 reads CASSYSTGTYEQYF. The CDR3 DNA follows: TGCGCCAGCAGCTACTCCACCGGGACCTACGAGCAGTACTTC.

This clone was detected ten times or more. The chain recombines TRBV7-3 with TRBJ2-2; 8 nucleotides align to TRBD2. CDR3 size: 13 residues. Per germline, CDR1 SGHTA and CDR2 FQGTGA. V lost 5 bases, J lost 8 bases, and 4 bases stayed unmatched. DNA for the CDR3: TGTGCCAGCAGCCCTGGACTAGCAGGGGAGCTGTTTTTT. It is translated as CASSPGLAGELFF.

This clone appeared once. The genes are TRBV7-3 and TRBJ2-1; 10 bases match TRBD1. CDR3 size: 14 residues. Looked up from germline, CDR1 is SGHTA and CDR2 is FQGTGA. Trimming at V came to 1 base and at J to 9 bases, leaving 3 bases not matched to a gene. CDR3 residues: CASSLRQGAGEQFF. As DNA, the CDR3 is TGTGCCAGCAGCTTAAGACAGGGGGCGGGTGAGCAGTTCTTC. Full variable domain (outside the CDR3, taken from reference TRBV7-3 and TRBJ2-1): GAGVSQTPSNKVTEKGKYVELRCDPISGHTALYWYRQSLGQGPEFLIYFQGTGAADDSGLPNDRFFAVRPEGSVSTLKIQRTERGDSAVYLCASSLRQGAGEQFFGPGTRLTVL.

The CDR3 DNA is TGTGCCAGCAGCCGACGGGAGACAGAAGAGACCCAGTACTTC. As protein: CASSRRETEETQYF. V is TRBV7-8 and J is TRBJ2-5; possibly TRBD2 for D (6 bases). This CDR3 spans 14 amino acids. V lost 5 bases and J lost 3, with 13 bases in between. CDR1 is SGHVS and CDR2 is FQNEAQ in the germline V gene.

The genes are TRBV14 and TRBJ2-1; TRBD2 is a possible D gene (6 bases). This CDR3 is 15 amino acids long. CDR1 is SGHDN, CDR2 FVKESK, per germline. V lost 1 base, J lost 4 bases, and 11 bases lay in between. CDR3 DNA sequence: TGTGCCAGCAGCCAAGGCGGGGCTAATTACAATGAGCAGTTCTTC. This encodes CASSQGGANYNEQFF.

This chain links TRBV6-5 with TRBJ1-4, with D perhaps matching TRBD1 (6 bases). CDR3 length equals 12 residues. V lost 9 bases and J lost 6, with 11 bases in between. Germline V gives CDR1 MNHEY, CDR2 SVGAGI. The CDR3 spells CASRGGDEKLFF. CDR3 in DNA: TGTGCCAGTCGAGGGGGTGATGAAAAACTGTTTTTT.

This clone was seen more than once but under ten times. J is TRBJ1-6 and V is TRBV20-1; D not resolved. This CDR3 region has 10 residues. V was clipped by 6 bases and J by 17 bases, with 14 bases between them. Germline V CDR1 and CDR2: DFQATT, SNEGSKA (reference sequence). The CDR3 region is CSAPWETVHF. In DNA form, the CDR3 reads TGCAGTGCCCCCTGGGAGACGGTCCACTTT.

This chain joins TRBV29-1 and TRBJ2-1; 15 bases match TRBD2. Germline V gene sequence: CDR1 SQVTM, CDR2 ANQGSEA. The CDR3 totals 15 residues. J lost 9 bases, V lost 6 bases, and 9 bases had no gene match. CDR3 bases: TGCAGCGTCCGGACTAGCGGGAGGGCCATGGTTGAGCAGTTCTTC. It yields the protein CSVRTSGRAMVEQFF.